The clone carrying this T cell receptor beta chain was found many times. The antigen remains unidentified. The CDR3 spans 15 residues. Germline V gene lookup returns CDR1 SGHTA and CDR2 FQGTGA. With 8 bases clipped from V and 6 bases from J, the junction kept 10 bases outside the gene matches. The unsorted libraries originated from 2 million PBMCs kept at -80 C. This entry is derived from a study of neurological immune-mediated disorders. The authors produced cDNA by 5'RACE using 10-nucleotide random UMIs. In TCRdb, the 5' RACE reads were re-called with MiXCR into one record per CDR3 protein. The repertoire consists of some 57,000 distinct CDR3 sequences, with 4% to 5.5% occurring once and the leading ten covering around 3.3%. Points from the study as a whole: The phylogenetic placement of 18 of 34 multiple sclerosis patients' repertoires in one related-CDR3 cluster constitutes a possible signature. The absence of shared CDR3 amino acid sequences among expanded clones across subjects suggests private repertoires in all groups.

Sample: PBMCs. The sequence was collected from a woman between 45 and 65 years old with multiple sclerosis. The V gene is TRBV7-3, the J gene TRBJ2-2; 9 nucleotides align to TRBD1. The CDR3 coding sequence is TGTGCCAGCGGTCCCCGGACAGGGGTATCCGGGGAGCTGTTTTTT. The encoded protein is CASGPRTGVSGELFF.